A single sample is the source of the 5 T cell receptor beta chains below, sequenced in a study of OX40 agonist ivuxolimab in advanced cancers. Data came from immunoSEQ multiplex PCR; TCRdb stores just in-frame clones and leaves some out. Here the sample spans about 51,000 clones, 60% to 80% being singletons. Sequencing used CD4+ or CD8+ T cells sorted from blood, obtained in a trial of the OX40 agonist ivuxolimab. These receptors were obtained from an adult with an advanced solid tumor such as melanoma, head and neck, liver or kidney cancer.

This chain connects TRBV7-2 to TRBJ1-1; a weak D match, TRBD1 (6 bases). The ends were cut back, 2 bases at V and 5 bases at J, with 15 bases in the middle. This CDR3 has 15 residues. Per the germline V gene, CDR1 is SGHTA and CDR2 is FQGNSA. CDR3 sequence (DNA): TGTGCCAGCAGCTTAATTTCAGGGGCACGAACTGAAGCTTTCTTT. It specifies CASSLISGARTEAFF.

CDR3 nucleotides: TGTGCCAGCAGCTTGGGGACAGGGCCCACTTTTGAAGCTTTCTTT. Translated: CASSLGTGPTFEAFF. This rearrangement joins TRBV5-5 to TRBJ1-1; 8 nucleotides align to TRBD1. The CDR3 length is 15 residues. V lost 0 bases and J lost 7; bases outside the gene matches: 8. Germline-derived CDR1 and CDR2 are SGHKS and YYEKEE (reference sequence).

This clone appeared a few times. The V gene is TRBV5-4, the J gene TRBJ2-5; tentatively, D is TRBD1 (5 bases). The CDR3 length is 15 residues. Trimming removed 2 bases at V and 5 bases at J, with 16 bases between. Germline V lookup: CDR1 SGHNT, CDR2 YYREEE (reference sequence). The CDR3 DNA reads TGTGCCAGCAGCTTCGCGTCACCCAGGGCTGAGACCCAGTACTTC. Translated: CASSFASPRAETQYF.

The J gene is TRBJ2-2, the V gene TRBV10-3, with 11 bases identical to TRBD2. The junction had 5 bases not matched to a gene; V was cut back by 4 bases and J by 4 bases. CDR3 size: 16 residues. Per the germline V gene, CDR1 is ENHRY and CDR2 is SYGVKD. The CDR3 sequence: CAISGSGTSGTGELFF. The DNA for the CDR3 is TGTGCCATCAGTGGTTCCGGGACTAGCGGCACCGGGGAGCTGTTTTTT.

Only one count was recorded for this clone. The chain has TRBV5-1 and TRBJ2-1, with D possibly being TRBD2 (5 bases). This CDR3 comprises 15 residues. V lost 4 bases, J lost 3 bases, and 14 bases lay in between. Germline CDR1 SGHRS, CDR2 YFSETQ. This CDR3 is CASSPIAAGYNEQFF. DNA of the CDR3: TGCGCCAGCAGCCCCATTGCGGCGGGCTACAATGAGCAGTTCTTC.